A single sample is the source of the 6 T cell receptor beta chains below, sequenced in a study of cytomegalovirus exposure and HLA in healthy donors. PCR involved 60 Vbeta and 13 Jbeta primers. This table comes from immunoSEQ multiplex PCR, and its TCRdb copy is limited to in-frame clones, with some not included. The sample has some 150,000 clones; about 86% are singletons. Sequencing was done on a sample of PBMCs. All receptors derive from a woman in her 30s in good health and CMV-seronegative.

V usage is TRBV7-2 and J usage is TRBJ2-5; 8 bases align to TRBD2. Per germline, CDR1 SGHTA and CDR2 FQGNSA. V was clipped by 5 bases and J by 5 bases; unmatched bases: 1. CDR3 size: 12 residues. The CDR3 DNA sequence: TGTGCCAGCAGCGGCGGGGGGGAGACCCAGTACTTC. The encoded protein is CASSGGGETQYF. Combining the CDR3 with reference TRBV7-2 and TRBJ2-5 gives the whole variable domain GAGVSQSPSNKVTEKGKDVELRCDPISGHTALYWYRQSLGQGLEFLIYFQGNSAPDKSGLPSDRFSAERTGGSVSTLTIQRTQQEDSAVYLCASSGGGETQYFGPGTRLLVL.

This chain connects TRBV5-1 to TRBJ2-3; D call uncertain. From germline, CDR1 is SGHRS and CDR2 YFSETQ. This CDR3 has 12 residues. Trimming shortened V by 2 bases and J by 2 bases, and 3 bases separated the two germline ends. As DNA, the CDR3 is TGCGCCAGCAGCTTCTACACAGATACGCAGTATTTT. Its translation is CASSFYTDTQYF. The whole variable domain, remainder taken from reference TRBV5-1 and TRBJ2-3, is KAGVTQTPRYLIKTRGQQVTLSCSPISGHRSVSWYQQTPGQGLQFLFEYFSETQRNKGNFPGRFSGRQFSNSRSEMNVSTLELGDSALYLCASSFYTDTQYFGPGTRLTVL.

This clone showed up just once. As DNA, the CDR3 is TGTGCCAGCAGTTTCCAGGGATATAGCAATCAGCCCCAGCATTTT. As protein: CASSFQGYSNQPQHF. The V call is TRBV27, the J call TRBJ1-5; a possible D gene is TRBD1 (5 bases). This CDR3 is built from 15 residues. Germline assignment: CDR1 MNHEY and CDR2 SMNVEV (reference sequence). V lost 3 bases and J 0 bases, leaving 9 bases between the germline ends.

This sequence joins TRBV25-1 and TRBJ2-7; the match to TRBD1 covers 12 bases. V lost 5 bases to trimming and J lost 6 bases; unmatched junction nucleotides: 5. CDR3 length: 14 residues. The germline V gene encodes CDR1 MGHDK and CDR2 SYGVNS. The CDR3 loop is CASSNGTGGVEQYF. CDR3 nucleotide sequence: TGTGCCAGCAGTAATGGGACAGGGGGCGTCGAGCAGTACTTC.

The chain carries TRBV4-1 and TRBJ1-4; TRBD1 aligns across 9 bases. The V gene's germline CDR1 is MGHRA and CDR2 YSYEKL. J lost 7 bases, V lost 4 bases, and 4 bases had no gene match. There are 14 residues in the CDR3. In nucleotides, the CDR3 is TGCGCCAGCAGCCCCGGGACAGGGTCTGAAAAACTGTTTTTT. Translation gives CASSPGTGSEKLFF.

This sequence joins TRBV7-9 and TRBJ2-7, with 7 bases fitting TRBD1. Losses at the gene ends were 5 bases for V and 2 bases for J; bases not matched to a gene: 15. The CDR3 loop spans 17 amino acids. Germline V gives CDR1 SEHNR, CDR2 FQNEAQ (reference sequence). Here the CDR3 reads CASSLSYRDSLPYEQYF. The CDR3 region has the DNA TGTGCCAGCAGCCTCAGCTACCGGGACAGCTTACCCTACGAGCAGTACTTC.